Listed here are 9 T cell receptor beta chains from one sample, sequenced in a study of shared clonotypes between healthy human individuals. The naive CD8 fraction comprised CD45RO-negative cells positively selected for CCR7 and excluded terminally differentiated effector memory CD45RA+ cells. Sequencing was performed with immunoSEQ multiplex PCR; in TCRdb, only in-frame clones are kept and a portion is missing. The data contain roughly 810,000 clones, just over 95% of them seen just once; the ten biggest clones take up under 0.25%. Sequencing was performed on naive CD8+ T cells sorted from blood. These receptors originate from a man aged 30 to 45 in good health.

The chain joins TRBV6-1 to TRBJ2-7, with 10 positions matching TRBD1. The CDR3 totals 16 residues. From germline, CDR1 is MNHNS and CDR2 SASEGT. The V gene end was trimmed by 1 base and the J gene end by 2 bases; junction bases not matched to a gene: 5. The CDR3 sequence is CASSEGDRGPPYEQYF. DNA for the CDR3: TGTGCCAGCAGTGAAGGTGACAGGGGGCCTCCCTACGAGCAGTACTTC.

The V call is TRBV7-6, the J call TRBJ2-7; maybe TRBD2 (5 bases). This CDR3 comprises 15 residues. Trimming took off 4 bases at V and 3 bases at J, with 16 bases between the two ends. CDR1 and CDR2 (germline): SGHVS, FNYEAQ. The CDR3 here is CASSSRRNGDYEQYF. DNA of the CDR3: TGTGCCAGCAGCTCACGCAGGAACGGGGACTACGAGCAGTACTTC. Looking up the rest from reference TRBV7-6 and TRBJ2-7 gives the full variable domain: GAGVSQSPRYKVTKRGQDVALRCDPISGHVSLYWYRQALGQGPEFLTYFNYEAQQDKSGLPNDRFSAERPEGSISTLTIQRTEQRDSAMYRCASSSRRNGDYEQYFGPGTRLTVT.

The rearrangement joins TRBV11-2 to TRBJ2-7, with a weak D call TRBD1 (6 bases). Trimming pared 2 bases from V and 2 bases from J, leaving 10 bases between. The CDR3 totals 14 residues. CDR1 and CDR2 (germline): SGHAT, FQNNGV. The CDR3 DNA follows: TGTGCCAGCAGCTTACTGCCAGGGGCCTACGAGCAGTACTTC. This gives the protein CASSLLPGAYEQYF.

The chain employs TRBV7-6 and TRBJ2-3; D is ambiguous. The ends were cut back, 5 bases at V and 1 base at J, with 4 bases in the middle. The CDR3 spans 12 residues. Germline-derived CDR1 and CDR2 are SGHVS and FNYEAQ. CDR3 protein: CASSAGTDTQYF. The CDR3 DNA reads as TGTGCCAGCAGCGCAGGCACAGATACGCAGTATTTT.

The chain employs TRBV15 and TRBJ2-1; D is undetermined. Germline CDR1 reads LNHNV; CDR2 reads YYDKDF (reference sequence). The CDR3 is 11 amino acids. Trimming pared 1 base from V and 12 bases from J, leaving 7 bases between. The CDR3 DNA follows: TGTGCCACCAGCAGAGGGGTTGGGCAGTTCTTC. It yields the protein CATSRGVGQFF.

This chain uses TRBV19 with TRBJ2-1; a possible D gene is TRBD2 (5 bases). Germline CDR1 LNHDA, CDR2 SQIVND (reference sequence). The V end was cut by 8 bases, the J end by 1 base, with 9 bases between. CDR3 length: 13 amino acids. CDR3 protein: CASGAVSYNEQFF. CDR3 sequence (DNA): TGTGCCAGTGGAGCGGTGTCCTACAATGAGCAGTTCTTC.

The chain joins TRBV28 to TRBJ1-4, with TRBD1 matching over 8 bases. CDR3 length equals 15 residues. The V segment lost 3 bases and the J segment 6 bases; nucleotides outside the gene matches: 6. Germline CDR1 MDHEN, CDR2 SYDVKM. CDR3 in DNA: TGTGCCAGCAGTTTTTCGGGACAGGAGGATGAAAAACTGTTTTTT. This translates into CASSFSGQEDEKLFF.

The rearrangement links TRBV28 to TRBJ2-5; D unresolved. The CDR3 runs 14 residues. CDR1 is MDHEN and CDR2 is SYDVKM in the germline V gene. V lost 6 bases and J lost 1, with 12 bases in between. Here the CDR3 DNA reads TGTGCCAGCAGCCCCCTCTGGGGCCAAGAGACCCAGTACTTC. This codes for CASSPLWGQETQYF.

For the CDR3, the DNA is TGTGCCAGCAGCTCACTCGGGACAGGCGTTCACTATGGCTACACCTTC. It encodes CASSSLGTGVHYGYTF. The V and J genes are TRBV7-9 and TRBJ1-2, with 8 bases fitting TRBD1. Unmatched junction bases numbered 10, after V lost 4 bases and J lost 3 bases. CDR3 length: 16 residues. Germline-derived CDR1 and CDR2 are SEHNR and FQNEAQ (reference sequence).